This record concerns one TCR beta chain sequence. Its antigen is unknown. The data were taken from a study of a mutant IDH1 vaccine in newly diagnosed glioma. Stated time point: week 23, last vaccination. One vaccine dose held 300 ug of mutant IDH1 20-mer peptide and came with topical imiquimod. This CDR3 is 17 amino acids long. V lost 1 base and J 4 bases, leaving 17 bases between the germline ends. The V gene's germline CDR1 is MGHRA and CDR2 YSYEKL. Profiled with immunoSEQ multiplex PCR; TCRdb holds only in-frame clones, not every one. Of roughly 50,000 clones in the sample, about 81% were seen once.

The receptor was isolated from a woman aged 40 to 50 with glioma. Some clones in this sample may be carry-over from other donors' samples. The starting material was PBMCs, obtained from a glioma patient whose treatment included an IDH1 peptide vaccine. The chain links TRBV4-1 to TRBJ2-1; TRBD2 might be the D (7 bases). This CDR3 is CASSQAPWRGPYNEQFF. The CDR3 DNA sequence: TGCGCCAGCAGCCAAGCACCTTGGCGGGGGCCTTACAATGAGCAGTTCTTC.